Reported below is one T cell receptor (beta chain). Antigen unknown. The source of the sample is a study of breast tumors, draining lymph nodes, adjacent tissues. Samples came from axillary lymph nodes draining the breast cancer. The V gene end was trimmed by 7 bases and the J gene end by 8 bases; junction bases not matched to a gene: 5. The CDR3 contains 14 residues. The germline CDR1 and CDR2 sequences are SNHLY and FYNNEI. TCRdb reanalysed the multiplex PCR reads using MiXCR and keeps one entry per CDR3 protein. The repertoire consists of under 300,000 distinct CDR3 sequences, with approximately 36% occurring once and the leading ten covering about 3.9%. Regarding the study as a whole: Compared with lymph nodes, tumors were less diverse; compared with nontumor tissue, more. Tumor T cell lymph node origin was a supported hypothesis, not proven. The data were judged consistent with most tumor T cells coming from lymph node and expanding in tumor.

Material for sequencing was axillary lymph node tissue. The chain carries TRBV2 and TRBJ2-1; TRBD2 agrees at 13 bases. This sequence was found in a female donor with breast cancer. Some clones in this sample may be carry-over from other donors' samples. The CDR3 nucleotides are TGTGCCAGCACGACTAGCGGGAGGATTGATGAGCAGTTCTTC. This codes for CASTTSGRIDEQFF.